These 25 T cell receptor beta chains share one sample of origin, sequenced in a study of sequential checkpoint blockade in melanoma. Treatment denoted: randomized to nivolumab then ipilimumab (arm A) or the reverse (arm B). The table came from immunoSEQ multiplex PCR; TCRdb's copy has only in-frame clones and leaves some out. Among about 8,400 clones listed, around 90% were seen once. Sample: CD8+ T cells sorted from blood (inferred from file names), taken from a patient given nivolumab and ipilimumab in sequence. These receptors were taken from a human donor with melanoma.

The chain is built from TRBV11-1 and TRBJ1-2; 9 nucleotides agree with TRBD1. The CDR3 is 13 residues long. Germline V gene lookup returns CDR1 SGHAT and CDR2 FQDESV (reference sequence). J lost 4 bases, V lost 4 bases, and 1 base had no gene match. This chain's CDR3 is CASSSQGAYGYTF. Written as DNA, the CDR3 is TGTGCCAGCAGCTCACAGGGGGCCTATGGCTACACCTTC. The full variable domain, rest sourced from reference TRBV11-1 and TRBJ1-2, is EAEVAQSPRYKITEKSQAVAFWCDPISGHATLYWYRQILGQGPELLVQFQDESVVDDSQLPKDRFSAERLKGVDSTLKIQPAELGDSAMYLCASSSQGAYGYTFGSGTRLTVV.

This clone was seen just once. The CDR3 sequence is CASSEDRGFGNTIYF. The CDR3 DNA sequence: TGTGCCAGCAGCGAGGACAGGGGCTTTGGAAACACCATATATTTT. The chain couples TRBV5-5 to TRBJ1-3, with 9 positions matching TRBD1. CDR1 is SGHKS and CDR2 is YYEKEE in the germline V gene (reference sequence). This CDR3 has 15 residues. The V segment lost 4 bases and the J segment 3 bases; nucleotides outside the gene matches: 5. Drawing the rest from reference TRBV5-5 and TRBJ1-3, the complete variable domain is DAGVTQSPTHLIKTRGQQVTLRCSPISGHKSVSWYQQVLGQGPQFIFQYYEKEERGRGNFPDRFSARQFPNYSSELNVNALLLGDSALYLCASSEDRGFGNTIYFGEGSWLTVV.

The genes are TRBV9 and TRBJ2-7; TRBD1 aligns across 9 bases. V shed 5 bases and J 3 bases; nucleotides not matched to a gene: 9. CDR3 size: 15 residues. Germline-derived CDR1 and CDR2 are SGDLS and YYNGEE. In DNA form, the CDR3 reads TGTGCCAGCAGTCTCGGACAGGGGCCCTACTACGAGCAGTACTTC. Encoded protein: CASSLGQGPYYEQYF.

The chain has TRBV6-1 and TRBJ2-7, with D uncertain. Germline assignment: CDR1 MNHNS and CDR2 SASEGT. This CDR3 region has 12 residues. V lost 7 bases and J 2 bases, leaving 9 bases between the germline ends. Here the CDR3 reads CASTSGAYEQYV. CDR3 in DNA: TGTGCCAGCACCTCTGGGGCCTACGAGCAGTACGTC.

The chain is built from TRBV7-2 and TRBJ2-3; 13 nucleotides match TRBD2. From germline, CDR1 is SGHTA and CDR2 FQGNSA. V lost 5 bases, J lost 2 bases, and 10 bases stayed unmatched. The CDR3 runs to 18 residues. CDR3 residues: CASSQKLAGGAFTDTQYF. The CDR3 DNA reads as TGTGCCAGCAGCCAAAAACTAGCGGGAGGGGCCTTCACAGATACGCAGTATTTT.

CDR3 in amino acids: CASSLTAGTAYEQYF. The CDR3 coding sequence is TGTGCCAGCAGCTTGACCGCTGGTACAGCCTACGAGCAGTACTTC. The genes are TRBV9 and TRBJ2-7; D is undetermined. From germline, CDR1 is SGDLS and CDR2 YYNGEE. V was pared by 4 bases and J by 2 bases, with 16 bases between. CDR3 length: 15 amino acids.

This clone was recorded once. The germline gene is not matched at one end of the junction; a read error may be the cause. The chain combines TRBV6-5 with TRBJ1-2, with D hard to call. The germline V gene encodes CDR1 MNHEY and CDR2 SVGAGI. The CDR3 length is 14 residues. CDR3 nucleotides: TGTGCCAGCAGTTACTCGATAACTAACAATGGCTACACCTTC. As protein: CASSYSITNNGYTF.

V usage is TRBV7-2 and J usage is TRBJ2-7; D might be TRBD2 (5 bases). There are 15 residues in the CDR3. Germline CDR1 reads SGHTA; CDR2 reads FQGNSA. V shed 2 bases and J shed 0 bases, with 11 bases lying between them. CDR3 nucleotides: TGTGCCAGCAGCTTAAATTGGACTTTCTCCTACGAGCAGTACTTC. This codes for CASSLNWTFSYEQYF.

The chain employs TRBV9 and TRBJ2-7, with 10 bases fitting TRBD2. The V segment lost 4 bases and the J segment 3 bases; nucleotides outside the gene matches: 1. The CDR3 has 13 amino acids. The germline V gene encodes CDR1 SGDLS and CDR2 YYNGEE. CDR3 nucleotide sequence: TGTGCCAGCAGCCGGACTAGCGGCTACGAGCAGTACTTC. It encodes CASSRTSGYEQYF.

The chain has TRBV11-2 and TRBJ1-1; D ambiguous. Germline CDR1 and CDR2: SGHAT and FQNNGV. V was cut by 5 bases and J by 6 bases, with 13 bases left in between. CDR3 length equals 13 residues. In nucleotides, the CDR3 is TGTGCCAGCAGCCCTGGGCTCCACGCTGAAGCTTTCTTT. Its protein product is CASSPGLHAEAFF.

This rearrangement joins TRBV19 to TRBJ1-2; D is ambiguous. Per germline, CDR1 LNHDA and CDR2 SQIVND (reference sequence). The CDR3 has 13 amino acids. The V end was cut by 5 bases, the J end by 4 bases, with 11 bases between. DNA for the CDR3: TGTGCCAGTAGTCCCACCCCTATCTATGGCTACACCTTC. Protein sequence: CASSPTPIYGYTF.

The gene calls are TRBV4-2 and TRBJ1-2; D may be TRBD1 (6 bases). Germline V gene sequence: CDR1 LGHNA, CDR2 YNFKEQ. V was cut by 0 bases and J by 4 bases, with 15 bases left in between. The CDR3 runs 16 residues. The CDR3 nucleotides are TGTGCCAGCAGCCAAGAGGGGGCGGAATCCAGCTATGGCTACACCTTC. It translates to CASSQEGAESSYGYTF.

This chain joins TRBV29-1 and TRBJ1-2; 9 nucleotides agree with TRBD1. This CDR3 comprises 17 residues. Germline CDR1 and CDR2: SQVTM and ANQGSEA. Trimming removed 1 base from V and 3 bases from J; junction bases left unmatched: 12. The CDR3 sequence: CSVEVIGQGLVDYGYTF. The CDR3 region has the DNA TGCAGCGTTGAAGTGATTGGACAGGGGCTCGTTGACTATGGCTACACCTTC.

The J gene is TRBJ2-5, the V gene TRBV19; 8 bases are shared with TRBD2. Germline CDR1 LNHDA, CDR2 SQIVND (reference sequence). The CDR3 sequence is 15 residues long. Germline trimming cut 4 bases from V and 4 bases from J; bases unmatched to any gene: 8. The CDR3 is CASSSRAGAVETQYF. CDR3 sequence (DNA): TGTGCCAGTAGTAGTAGAGCGGGAGCGGTAGAGACCCAGTACTTC.

The chain recombines TRBV29-1 with TRBJ2-5, with 10 bases lining up with TRBD2. The J call is in doubt because the DNA end fits TRBJ2-7 better. Germline V gene data show CDR1 as SQVTM and CDR2 as ANQGSEA. The CDR3 totals 14 residues. CDR3 DNA: TGCAGCGCCACCGGGACTAGCGAAACCTACGAGCAGTACTTC. It codes for CSATGTSETYEQYF.

This clone was seen once. V gene TRBV7-6 combines with J gene TRBJ2-7; 10 bases map to TRBD1. The ends lost 4 bases at V and 2 bases at J; junction bases unmatched: 8. This CDR3 contains 16 residues. Germline CDR1 is SGHVS and CDR2 is FNYEAQ. CDR3 sequence (DNA): TGTGCCAGCAGCTCTTACCCGGGACAGGGGACCTACGAGCAGTACTTC. This translates into CASSSYPGQGTYEQYF.

This clone is a singleton in its sample. The chain employs TRBV9 and TRBJ1-5; TRBD1 agrees at 10 bases. V dropped 4 bases and J dropped 2; count of bases not matched to a gene: 6. The CDR3 is 16 residues long. Germline lookup yields CDR1 SGDLS and CDR2 YYNGEE. The CDR3 region is CASSPGGQGGNQPQHF. The CDR3 nucleotides are TGTGCCAGCAGCCCCGGAGGACAGGGGGGCAATCAGCCCCAGCATTTT.

J is TRBJ1-1 and V is TRBV6-4; maybe TRBD1 (6 bases). Germline CDR1 and CDR2: MRHNA and SNTAGT. V lost 6 bases and J lost 0, with 14 bases in between. This CDR3 spans 15 amino acids. The CDR3 here is CASSMTGNMNTEAFF. DNA of the CDR3: TGTGCCAGCAGCATGACAGGCAACATGAACACTGAAGCTTTCTTT.

The V gene is TRBV4-1, the J gene TRBJ1-5; TRBD1 agrees at 7 bases. The ends lost 5 bases at V and 4 bases at J; junction bases unmatched: 8. This CDR3 comprises 15 residues. Germline CDR1 MGHRA, CDR2 YSYEKL. CDR3 loop: CASSLDPGQNQPQHF. The CDR3 DNA sequence: TGCGCCAGCAGCTTAGATCCGGGACAGAATCAGCCCCAGCATTTT.

The CDR3 bases are TGTGCCAGCAGCGCGACACATGCAACTAATGAAAAACTGTTTTTT. Translated: CASSATHATNEKLFF. This chain uses TRBV5-4 with TRBJ1-4, with D uncertain. The V end was cut by 4 bases, the J end by 0 bases, with 10 bases between. Per germline, CDR1 SGHNT and CDR2 YYREEE (reference sequence). The CDR3 is made up of 15 amino acids.

The V and J genes are TRBV28 and TRBJ2-5, with 7 bases that match TRBD1. The closer fit of TRBJ2-7 to the DNA end suggests the J call may be wrong. This CDR3 has 15 residues. Germline assignment: CDR1 MDHEN and CDR2 SYDVKM. The CDR3 sequence: CASSFETGRPYEQYF. The DNA for the CDR3 is TGTGCCAGCAGTTTCGAGACAGGGCGCCCCTACGAGCAGTACTTC.

This clone has only a few counts. The gene calls are TRBV9 and TRBJ2-7, with TRBD1 matching 9 bases. V shed 4 bases and J 6 bases; nucleotides not matched to a gene: 5. From germline, CDR1 is SGDLS and CDR2 YYNGEE. The CDR3 is 13 amino acids. The CDR3 region is CASSPQDRGEQYV. CDR3 DNA: TGTGCCAGCAGCCCCCAGGACAGGGGCGAGCAGTACGTC.

The chain employs TRBV9 and TRBJ2-7; D is undetermined. The ends were cut back, 0 bases at V and 2 bases at J, with 12 bases in the middle. The CDR3 has 15 amino acids. The germline gives CDR1 SGDLS, CDR2 YYNGEE. CDR3 nucleotide sequence: TGTGCCAGCAGCGTAGGAGCATTTTCTACCTACGAGCAGTACTTC. Its translation is CASSVGAFSTYEQYF.

The chain is built from TRBV5-6 and TRBJ2-7, with a tentative D call TRBD2 (5 bases). The CDR3 length is 12 residues. Trimming pared 4 bases from V and 4 bases from J, leaving 9 bases between. Germline loops: CDR1 SGHDT, CDR2 YYEEEE. CDR3 region: CASSVGDYEQYF. CDR3 DNA: TGTGCCAGCAGCGTCGGGGATTACGAGCAGTACTTC.

The chain recombines TRBV18 with TRBJ1-1; TRBD1 might be the D (6 bases). This CDR3 is 16 amino acids long. V lost 5 bases to trimming and J lost 0 bases, with 16 bases between them. The germline V gene encodes CDR1 KGHSH and CDR2 LQKENI. The CDR3 loop reads CASSTEYRAMNTEAFF. The CDR3 bases are TGTGCCAGCTCAACAGAATACAGGGCTATGAACACTGAAGCTTTCTTT.